A single sample is the source of the 2 T cell receptor beta chains below, sequenced in a study of T-cell reconstitution after alpha-beta-depleted transplantation in children. The library targeted TCRbeta and was prepared with unique molecular identifiers. MiXCR, run by TCRdb on the PCR reads, gives a single entry per CDR3 protein. The table includes roughly 170,000 distinct CDR3 sequences, less than 8% detected once. Material: PBMCs from the stem cell graft donor, obtained from the stem cell graft. Receptor source: a human donor who donated a stem cell graft to a child with Wiskott-Aldrich syndrome.

The table lists this clonotype with a few counts. The V call is TRBV29-1, the J call TRBJ2-1; no clear D gene. The CDR3 spans 12 residues. V lost 4 bases, J lost 6 bases, and 10 bases lay in between. The germline V gene encodes CDR1 SQVTM and CDR2 ANQGSEA. The CDR3 nucleotides read TGCAGCGTTGGATGGTCCCCCAATGAGCAGTTCTTC. Translation gives CSVGWSPNEQFF.

This clonotype was found a few times. This rearrangement joins TRBV12-3 or TRBV12-4 to TRBJ1-3, with 8 bases that match TRBD1. CDR3 length: 15 amino acids. V was pared by 7 bases and J by 1 base, with 6 bases of the junction left unmatched. The CDR3 DNA reads TGTGCCAGCACCGTGGACAGGGTTTCTGGAAACACCATATATTTT. Its translation is CASTVDRVSGNTIYF.